This T cell receptor beta chain was found in a study of blood T cell repertoires in COVID-19. The ends lost 7 bases at V and 4 bases at J; junction bases unmatched: 12. CDR3 size: 16 residues. Germline assignment: CDR1 SGDLS and CDR2 YYNGEE. Per the authors' pipeline: The assay estimated nucleated cells by amplifying reference gene primers. Generated by immunoSEQ multiplex PCR, the TCRdb table keeps only in-frame clones and is missing some. The V and J calls and clone size are taken from that table; D and trimming were inferred from the DNA. The table includes about 82,000 clones, 60% to 80% detected once.

This TCR derives from a man between 60 and 70 years old with COVID-19, enrolled during active disease. The source material was peripheral blood. V and J are TRBV9 and TRBJ2-2, with 8 bases fitting TRBD2. The CDR3 DNA follows: TGTGCCAGCGGGGGCAAAACGGGAGGGACCACCGGGGAGCTGTTTTTT. This translates into CASGGKTGGTTGELFF.